This TCR beta chain comes out of a study of cytomegalovirus exposure and HLA in healthy donors (dated by TCRdb to about 2017). Some background on the complete study: According to a later analysis, the 120 or so validation repertoires were produced on the same platform as the 666 repertoires of the first cohort. To predict cytomegalovirus infection status, the study combined high-throughput TCR immunosequencing, statistical association of individual TCRs with disease status, and machine learning. A separate validation cohort of over 95 different subjects was used in addition to the roughly 700-subject first cohort. The study aimed to test whether signatures of past pathogen exposure could be identified by cataloging public T cell receptors. What the authors observed across the whole study: Most TCR sequences were seen in very few donors, while some public TCRs were found in many individuals. A total of fewer than 200 TCR beta chains were listed by the study as associated with cytomegalovirus. In a later analysis, TCRs clustered in the first cohort were found to also tend to co-occur in the roughly 120 validation repertoires, with around 94% of cluster scores above 0. The validation cohort had no HLA typing available for a later analysis, so co-occurrence within that cohort was assessed over all 110 or so repertoires. Three of the identified cytomegalovirus-associated TCR beta chains were confirmed in vitro to be specific for cytomegalovirus antigens. The authors suggested that the approach could potentially be extended to other disease states and immunological phenotypes. The classifier was reported to diagnose cytomegalovirus status with high specificity and sensitivity in both the original and validation cohorts.

Library method: the immunoSEQ multiplex PCR assay. The study's processing was this. A statistical classification framework was built to diagnose cytomegalovirus status from the catalog of TCR beta chain sequences. TCRdb limited this immuneACCESS table to in-frame rearrangements with V and J called. A share of clones is missing; checked studies link under half to unresolved V genes, and the rest is unexplained. V and J calls and clone size are those listed in that table; D and trimming were worked out from the DNA. The sample table holds 65,000 to 75,000 clones, of which around 96% were seen once. The ten largest clones add up to roughly 4.7% of the sample. Taken from cysteine to phenylalanine, the CDR3 has 17 residues. The kept DNA is CDR3 alone, 51 bases in frame from the first base. The germline V gene (reference sequence) provides CDR1 SEHNR and CDR2 FQNEAQ. V trim: 5 bases; J trim: 5 bases; unmatched bases: 12.

Separate from the roughly 650-subject first cohort, the validation cohort of some 130 subjects was the group to which the donors belonged. In regard to this clone: Its antigen has not been determined. Base qualities are not at hand, and no much larger clone is one base apart.

The sequenced material came from PBMCs. The TCR sequence derives from a woman aged 18-29 years in good health and CMV-seropositive. The chain was built from TRBV7-9 and TRBJ1-1, with 12 central nucleotides matching TRBD1. CDR3 sequence: CASSQGTGGARATEAFF. The DNA sequence follows: TGTGCCAGCAGCCAAGGGACAGGGGGCGCAAGAGCGACTGAAGCTTTCTTT.